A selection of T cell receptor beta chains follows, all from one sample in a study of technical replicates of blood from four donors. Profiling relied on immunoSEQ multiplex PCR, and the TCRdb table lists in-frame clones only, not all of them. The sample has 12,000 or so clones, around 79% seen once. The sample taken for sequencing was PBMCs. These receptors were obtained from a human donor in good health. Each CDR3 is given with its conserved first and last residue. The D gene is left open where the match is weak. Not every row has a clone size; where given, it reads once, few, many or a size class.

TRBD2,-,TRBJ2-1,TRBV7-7,TGTGCCAGCAGCTTAAGCCTAGCGGGAGGTGAGCAGTTCTTC,CASSLSLAGGEQFF
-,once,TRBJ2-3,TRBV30,TGTGCCTGGAGTGAGGGGGCAGATACGCAGTATTTT,CAWSEGADTQYF
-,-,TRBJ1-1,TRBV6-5,TGTGCCAGCAGCGGGGAATACACTGAAGCTTTCTTT,CASSGEYTEAFF
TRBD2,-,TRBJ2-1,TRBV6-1,TGTGCCAGCAGTGACGCGGGACTACCTCCATACAATGAGCAGTTCTTC,CASSDAGLPPYNEQFF
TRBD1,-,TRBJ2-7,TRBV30,TGTGCCTGGGGGACAGCCTACGAGCAGTACTTC,CAWGTAYEQYF
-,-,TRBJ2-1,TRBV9,TGTGCCAGCAGCGTTACGACAGGCGAATATGAGCAGTTCTTC,CASSVTTGEYEQFF
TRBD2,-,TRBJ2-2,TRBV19,TGTGCCAGTAGTATGGCCGGGGGGGCCGGGGAGCTGTTTTTT,CASSMAGGAGELFF
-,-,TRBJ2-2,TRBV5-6,TGTGCCAGCAGCTACTCGAACACCGGGGAGCTGTTTTTT,CASSYSNTGELFF
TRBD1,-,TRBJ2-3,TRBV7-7,TGTGCCAGCAGCATTAATCCGGGACAGGGCACAGATACGCAGTATTTT,CASSINPGQGTDTQYF
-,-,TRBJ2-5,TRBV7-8,TGTGCCAGCAGCTTAGTCAGGGGCGCGGAGACCCAGTACTTC,CASSLVRGAETQYF
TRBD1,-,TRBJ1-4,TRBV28,TGTGCCAGCAGGACAGGGGGCGCGGATGAAAAACTGTTTTTT,CASRTGGADEKLFF
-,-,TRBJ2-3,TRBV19,TGTGCCAGTAGTATTAGCAGCGATATGACCCGACGGGGAGATACGCAGTATTTT,CASSISSDMTRRGDTQYF
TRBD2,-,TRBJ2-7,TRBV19,TGTGCCAGTAGTAAAATCTTCCGGGAGGGTAAAAACGAGCAGTACTTC,CASSKIFREGKNEQYF
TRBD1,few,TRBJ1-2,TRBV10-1,TGCGCCAGCAGTGCGGGACAGGGCCATGGCTACACCTTC,CASSAGQGHGYTF
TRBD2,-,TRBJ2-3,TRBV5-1,TGCGCCAGCAGCTTCAGCGGGACCAGCACAGATACGCAGTATTTT,CASSFSGTSTDTQYF
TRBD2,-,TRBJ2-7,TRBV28,TGTGCCAGCAGTCCCGCGGCTAGCGGATACTACGAGCAGTACTTC,CASSPAASGYYEQYF